The 24 T cell receptor beta chains listed next were all sequenced from one sample in a study of T cell responses to AZD1222 COVID-19 vaccine (TCRdb year 2021). Library construction relied on the immunoSEQ multiplex PCR assay. TCRdb mirrors the immuneACCESS table, restricted to in-frame sequences. Some clones are absent from its copies; in checked studies, under half trace to an unresolved V gene, and the reason for the others is unknown. The sample profile shows approximately 190,000 clones; over 80% of them were found once. The ten largest clones take up about 2.5% of the sample. Sample time point, as interpreted from the label and publication: baseline before first vaccination. This specimen's treatment or condition label, interpreted: meningococcal conjugate vaccine given as trial control. Source: peripheral blood, taken on day 0 of MenACWY control vaccination. Receptor source: an adult in good health.

In DNA form, the CDR3 reads TGTGCCAGCAGCCCCCGGGGCCAGGCGAATTCACCCCTCCACTTT. Translated, it gives CASSPRGQANSPLHF. The J gene is TRBJ1-6, the V gene TRBV3-1 (or the pseudogene TRBV3-2); D might be TRBD1 (5 bases). The CDR3 consists of 15 residues. Germline CDR1 is LGHDT and CDR2 is YNNKEL (reference sequence). Trimming pared 4 bases from V and 7 bases from J, leaving 14 bases between.

Notes on this clone: Other nucleotide sequences from this sample produce the same CDR3. The chain joins TRBV6-5 to TRBJ1-6, with a weak D call TRBD1 (6 bases). V was clipped by 2 bases and J by 6 bases, with 8 bases between them. CDR1 and CDR2 from the germline V gene are MNHEY and SVGAGI. The CDR3 has 14 residues. The CDR3 DNA reads TGTGCCAGCAGTTACGGGGGGGCTAATTCACCCCTCCACTTT. This translates into CASSYGGANSPLHF.

The chain uses TRBV30 and TRBJ2-1; 9 nucleotides line up with TRBD2. V shed 6 bases and J 7 bases; nucleotides not matched to a gene: 13. CDR1 and CDR2 from the germline V gene are GTSNPN and SVGIG (reference sequence). The CDR3 is 15 amino acids. The CDR3 DNA reads as TGTGCCTGCCCCGGGTTAGCGGGAGCGGGGAATGAGCAGTTCTTC. Translation: CACPGLAGAGNEQFF.

V gene TRBV15 combines with J gene TRBJ1-4, with 8 bases that match TRBD1. Per germline, CDR1 LNHNV and CDR2 YYDKDF (reference sequence). With V trimmed by 0 bases and J by 8 bases, 5 bases remained unmatched. The CDR3 covers 15 residues. DNA for the CDR3: TGTGCCACCAGCAGAGAGGCAGGGGGCGGCGAAAAACTGTTTTTT. Translated, it gives CATSREAGGGEKLFF.

The chain joins TRBV6-6 to TRBJ2-7, with D perhaps given as TRBD1 or TRBD2 (5 bases each). Germline-derived CDR1 and CDR2 are MNHNY and SVGAGI (reference sequence). Trimming pared 7 bases from V and 4 bases from J, leaving 8 bases between. This CDR3 comprises 11 residues. The CDR3 DNA sequence: TGTGCCAGCACGAGGGGTTACGAGCAGTACTTC. Protein sequence: CASTRGYEQYF.

This chain joins TRBV3-1 (or the pseudogene TRBV3-2) and TRBJ2-1, with D perhaps matching TRBD1 (5 bases). CDR3 length: 18 residues. The germline V gene encodes CDR1 LGHDT and CDR2 YNNKEL (reference sequence). Trimming took 0 bases from V and 0 from J, leaving 15 bases between them. CDR3: CASSQDPRRASSYNEQFF. DNA of the CDR3: TGTGCCAGCAGCCAAGATCCCCGCAGGGCAAGCTCCTACAATGAGCAGTTCTTC.

The J gene is TRBJ2-7, the V gene TRBV28, with D possibly TRBD1 on 6 matching bases. V shed 4 bases and J shed 2 bases, with 15 bases lying between them. CDR1 MDHEN and CDR2 SYDVKM come from the germline V gene. The CDR3 has 15 amino acids. Here the CDR3 reads CASSSSRQVTYEQYF. The DNA of the CDR3 is TGTGCCAGCAGTTCCTCAAGACAGGTGACCTACGAGCAGTACTTC.

The J gene is TRBJ1-2, the V gene TRBV30; 9 nucleotides line up with TRBD1. CDR1 and CDR2 from the germline V gene are GTSNPN and SVGIG (reference sequence). Trimming at V came to 3 bases and at J to 8 bases, leaving 4 bases not matched to a gene. The CDR3 loop spans 12 amino acids. CDR3 nucleotide sequence: TGTGCCTGGAGCTGGACAGGGGACGGCTACACCTTC. Encoded protein: CAWSWTGDGYTF.

The chain joins TRBV3-1 (or the pseudogene TRBV3-2) to TRBJ2-3; D is undetermined. V was pared by 0 bases and J by 3 bases, with 7 bases between. The germline CDR1 and CDR2 sequences are LGHDT and YNNKEL (reference sequence). The CDR3 is 14 residues long. This CDR3 is CASSQDTVTDTQYF. The CDR3 DNA follows: TGTGCCAGCAGCCAAGATACCGTTACAGATACGCAGTATTTT.

The chain combines TRBV18 with TRBJ2-5, with D possibly being TRBD1 (5 bases). V lost 5 bases and J 2 bases, leaving 6 bases between the germline ends. Germline V gene sequence: CDR1 KGHSH, CDR2 LQKENI. The CDR3 is 12 residues long. The CDR3 DNA follows: TGTGCCAGCTCAGACAGACAAGAGACCCAGTACTTC. Protein product: CASSDRQETQYF.

This rearrangement joins TRBV5-4 to TRBJ2-7; 7 bases map to TRBD2. From germline, CDR1 is SGHNT and CDR2 YYREEE (reference sequence). CDR3 length: 14 amino acids. Trimming took 4 bases from V and 3 from J; bases not matched to a gene: 7. The CDR3 DNA is TGTGCCAGCAGCACGGGGGGAACTCTCTACGAGCAGTACTTC. This encodes CASSTGGTLYEQYF.

In nucleotides, the CDR3 is TGTGCCAGCAGTGTTCAAAACACTGAAGCTTTCTTT. As protein: CASSVQNTEAFF. The gene calls are TRBV5-5 and TRBJ1-1; D uncertain. Trimming stripped 5 bases from V and 2 bases from J, with 7 bases between. Germline lookup yields CDR1 SGHKS and CDR2 YYEKEE (reference sequence). The CDR3 has 12 amino acids. Full variable domain (rest looked up from reference TRBV5-5 and TRBJ1-1): DAGVTQSPTHLIKTRGQQVTLRCSPISGHKSVSWYQQVLGQGPQFIFQYYEKEERGRGNFPDRFSARQFPNYSSELNVNALLLGDSALYLCASSVQNTEAFFGQGTRLTVV.

The CDR3 spells CASRTGGNYGYTF. In DNA, the CDR3 is TGTGCCAGCAGGACAGGGGGTAACTATGGCTACACCTTC. The rearrangement uses TRBV12-3 or TRBV12-4 and TRBJ1-2, with 9 nucleotides matching TRBD1. The CDR3 is 13 amino acids. Trimming removed 6 bases from V and 1 base from J; junction bases left unmatched: 0.

This clone was detected a few times. CDR3 loop: CASSVARRGLTYEQYF. Written as DNA, the CDR3 is TGTGCCAGCAGCGTAGCGCGGCGCGGGTTAACCTACGAGCAGTACTTC. The chain combines TRBV9 with TRBJ2-7; D possibly corresponds to TRBD2 (5 bases). CDR1 is SGDLS, CDR2 YYNGEE, per germline. This CDR3 comprises 16 residues. Trimming removed 0 bases at V and 2 bases at J, with 15 bases between. Using reference TRBV9 and TRBJ2-7 for the parts outside the CDR3, the full variable domain is DSGVTQTPKHLITATGQRVTLRCSPRSGDLSVYWYQQSLDQGLQFLIQYYNGEERAKGNILERFSAQQFPDLHSELNLSSLELGDSALYFCASSVARRGLTYEQYFGPGTRLTVT.

J is TRBJ1-4 and V is TRBV9, with TRBD1 as a possible D gene (6 bases). Germline CDR1 SGDLS, CDR2 YYNGEE. Between the trimmed V and J ends, which lost 3 bases and 3 bases, there was a span of 15 bases. The CDR3 spans 16 residues. The CDR3 coding sequence is TGTGCCAGCAGCGGAAAACAGGGCCAAGCTAATGAAAAACTGTTTTTT. Amino acids: CASSGKQGQANEKLFF. The full variable domain, completed using reference TRBV9 and TRBJ1-4, is DSGVTQTPKHLITATGQRVTLRCSPRSGDLSVYWYQQSLDQGLQFLIQYYNGEERAKGNILERFSAQQFPDLHSELNLSSLELGDSALYFCASSGKQGQANEKLFFGSGTQLSVL.

The V gene is TRBV7-3, the J gene TRBJ1-1, with D unclear. Trimming cost V 6 bases and J 4 bases, with 12 bases left between them. The length of the CDR3 is 13 residues. CDR1 and CDR2 (germline): SGHTA, FQGTGA. The CDR3 loop is CASSISGTTEAFF. CDR3 DNA sequence: TGTGCCAGCAGTATATCAGGAACCACTGAAGCTTTCTTT.

The chain joins TRBV25-1 to TRBJ2-2, with D unresolved. The length of the CDR3 is 13 residues. V dropped 3 bases and J dropped 4 bases, with 6 bases sitting between them. From germline, CDR1 is MGHDK and CDR2 SYGVNS. CDR3 in amino acids: CASSEPGTGELFF. CDR3 nucleotide sequence: TGTGCCAGCAGTGAGCCTGGCACCGGGGAGCTGTTTTTT. Complete variable domain (other parts from reference TRBV25-1 and TRBJ2-2): EADIYQTPRYLVIGTGKKITLECSQTMGHDKMYWYQQDPGMELHLIHYSYGVNSTEKGDLSSESTVSRIRTEHFPLTLESARPSHTSQYLCASSEPGTGELFFGEGSRLTVL.

Worth noting for this clone: Distinct nucleotide sequences in the sample also encode this CDR3. The CDR3 DNA reads as TGCGCCAGCAGCCCAGGGGGCTCGAACACCGGGGAGCTGTTTTTT. Its translation: CASSPGGSNTGELFF. This chain connects TRBV5-1 to TRBJ2-2; 8 nucleotides match TRBD1. Unmatched junction bases numbered 2, after V lost 4 bases and J lost 0 bases. The CDR3 loop spans 15 amino acids. Per germline, CDR1 SGHRS and CDR2 YFSETQ.

This chain links TRBV27 with TRBJ2-1; 10 bases are shared with TRBD2. CDR3 size: 14 residues. The trim removed 4 bases at V and 7 bases at J, leaving 4 bases unmatched. Per germline, CDR1 MNHEY and CDR2 SMNVEV (reference sequence). CDR3 sequence (DNA): TGTGCCAGCAGTTCTAGCGGGAGTCAGAATGAGCAGTTCTTC. Residues: CASSSSGSQNEQFF.

The chain combines TRBV18 with TRBJ2-7; D possibly corresponds to TRBD2 (5 bases). Germline values: CDR1 KGHSH, CDR2 LQKENI. V was trimmed by 2 bases and J by 7 bases, leaving 12 bases between them. This CDR3 comprises 13 residues. CDR3 nucleotides: TGTGCCAGCTCACCATCCCCAGAGGGAGAGCAGTACTTC. Its protein is CASSPSPEGEQYF.

The chain couples TRBV9 to TRBJ2-2; D possibly corresponds to TRBD2 (6 bases). V was pared by 0 bases and J by 7 bases, with 10 bases between. The germline CDR1 and CDR2 sequences are SGDLS and YYNGEE. CDR3 length equals 14 residues. CDR3 amino acids: CASSVVKAGGELFF. CDR3 DNA: TGTGCCAGCAGCGTAGTGAAAGCGGGCGGGGAGCTGTTTTTT.

The rearrangement links TRBV9 to TRBJ2-1; a weak D match, TRBD2 (6 bases). Germline-derived CDR1 and CDR2 are SGDLS and YYNGEE. V was shortened by 3 bases and J by 4 bases, with 14 bases between the two germline ends. The CDR3 contains 15 residues. This CDR3 is CASSATGTEYNEQFF. For the CDR3, the DNA is TGTGCCAGCAGCGCAACCGGGACTGAATACAATGAGCAGTTCTTC.

The rearrangement links TRBV28 to TRBJ2-3; 9 bases are shared with TRBD1. J was trimmed by 3 bases and V by 5 bases; bases with no gene match: 12. The CDR3 covers 17 residues. Germline V lookup: CDR1 MDHEN, CDR2 SYDVKM. The CDR3 DNA reads as TGTGCCAGCAGTGTAACCGGGACAGGGATTTCGACAGATACGCAGTATTTT. This encodes CASSVTGTGISTDTQYF.

The chain uses TRBV28 and TRBJ2-1; TRBD2 aligns across 7 bases. The V and J ends lost 8 bases and 3 bases, in that order; junction bases with no gene match: 10. This CDR3 is 15 amino acids long. Germline V gives CDR1 MDHEN, CDR2 SYDVKM. CDR3 DNA sequence: TGTGCCAGCCGACCCCCCAGCGGGGTCTACAATGAGCAGTTCTTC. It encodes CASRPPSGVYNEQFF.